This T cell receptor beta chain was captured in a study of T cell changes during pregnancy in multiple sclerosis. Measured with immunoSEQ multiplex PCR; TCRdb has only the in-frame clones, and not every one. The data contain around 40,000 clones, nearly 90% of them singletons. The material was CD4+ T cells from peripheral blood mononuclear cells, obtained in the first trimester of pregnancy. The receptor's source is a female donor with multiple sclerosis, enrolled in a pregnancy study.

Written as DNA, the CDR3 is TGTGCCAGCAGCCGAGGCGGGGGGGGCTCCTACGAGCAGTACTTC. Its translation: CASSRGGGGSYEQYF. The J gene is TRBJ2-7, the V gene TRBV7-8; 9 bases agree with TRBD2. The CDR3 is 15 residues long. Germline CDR1 is SGHVS and CDR2 is FQNEAQ. V shed 5 bases, J shed 0 bases, and the junction held 5 bases outside the gene matches.